This T cell receptor (beta chain) appears in the sequencing data of a study of shared clonotypes between healthy human individuals. Study-wide context: The donor pool was made up of two women and three men aged 18 to 49.

General observations from the study: Compared with clonotypes that all four donors shared, non-shared clonotypes had lower generation probabilities. Rarefaction exposed incomplete sorted-subset sequencing despite large depth.

Germline CDR1 reads LGHNA; CDR2 reads YSLEER. CDR3 length: 16 amino acids. V was clipped by 0 bases and J by 5 bases; unmatched bases: 7. This clone was picked up one time. Its antigen is currently unknown. The protocol was immunoSEQ multiplex PCR, while the TCRdb copy is restricted to in-frame clones and leaves out a portion. The sample lists 1.5 million to 2.5 million clones; 85% to 95% were seen once. Selected positively for CCR7 and CD45RO-negative, naive CD8 cells excluded terminally differentiated effector memory CD45RA+ cells. The chain recombines TRBV4-3 with TRBJ2-7; 10 bases are shared with TRBD1. The specimen sequenced was naive CD8+ T cells sorted from blood. This receptor was identified in a young man in good health. CDR3 sequence: CASSQDLRDRGNEQYF. The CDR3 region has the DNA TGCGCCAGCAGCCAAGACCTCCGGGACAGGGGTAACGAGCAGTACTTC.